Shown below are 29 T cell receptor beta chains from a single sample sequenced in a study of vaccination effects on CD4 cells after COVID-19. The antigens these receptors bind are not known. Repertoires were generated with immunoSEQ multiplex PCR, while TCRdb's copy carries only in-frame clones and drops some. The sample lists 25,000 to 30,000 clones, around 79% seen once, with about a tenth in the top ten. Under the ViraFEST assay, PBMC were stimulated with viral peptide pools so that antigen-specific CD4+ T cells expanded. Sequencing was performed afterwards. CD4+ T cells were isolated after about nine days of culture. Each person got two doses of an mRNA SARS-CoV-2 vaccine, BNT162b2 or mRNA-1273. The sequenced sample was CD4+ T cells from PBMCs cultured with HCoV-NL63 spike peptides, obtained after COVID-19 vaccination. The receptors stem from a human donor who received a COVID-19 vaccine.

This chain connects TRBV20-1 to TRBJ2-1, with no clear D. The germline V gene has CDR1 DFQATT and CDR2 SNEGSKA (reference sequence). The germline V and J ends were trimmed by 6 bases and 10 bases, with 7 bases remaining between them. This CDR3 comprises 9 residues. The CDR3 reads CSATAEQFF. In DNA form, the CDR3 reads TGCAGTGCGACGGCAGAGCAGTTCTTC.

This clone showed up just a few times. The chain carries TRBV7-9 and TRBJ1-6, with D maybe TRBD1 (6 bases). Germline lookup yields CDR1 SEHNR and CDR2 FQNEAQ (reference sequence). CDR3 size: 13 residues. The V end lost 8 bases, the J end lost 4 bases, and 9 bases lay between the germline ends. The CDR3 protein is CASGTGYNSPLHF. The DNA of the CDR3 is TGTGCCAGCGGTACAGGGTATAATTCACCCCTCCACTTT.

The DNA of the CDR3 is TGTGCCAGCAGCTACGGGAGCGGCGATACGCAGTATTTT. Translated, it gives CASSYGSGDTQYF. The rearrangement joins TRBV11-3 to TRBJ2-3; a possible D gene is TRBD2 (6 bases). CDR3 length equals 13 residues. V was clipped by 4 bases and J by 6 bases, with 11 bases between them. The V gene's germline CDR1 is SGHNT and CDR2 YENEEA.

V and J are TRBV6-1 and TRBJ1-2; D is ambiguous. Trimming shortened V by 3 bases and J by 5 bases, and 10 bases separated the two germline ends. The CDR3 consists of 13 residues. The germline V gene encodes CDR1 MNHNS and CDR2 SASEGT. The CDR3 sequence is CASSERQVYGYTF. The DNA of the CDR3 is TGTGCCAGCAGTGAGAGGCAGGTTTATGGCTACACCTTC.

The chain recombines TRBV6-5 with TRBJ1-6; the D is unclear. CDR1 is MNHEY, CDR2 SVGAGI, per germline. The CDR3 sequence is 12 residues long. V was clipped by 4 bases and J by 10 bases, with 8 bases between them. The CDR3 coding sequence is TGTGCCAGCAGTTCCGAACGCTCACCCCTCCACTTT. This encodes CASSSERSPLHF.

This clone was seen a few times. The chain employs TRBV5-6 and TRBJ2-5, with 7 positions matching TRBD1. V trimming: 1 base; J trimming: 5 bases; junction bases outside the gene matches: 2. The germline V gene has CDR1 SGHDT and CDR2 YYEEEE. The CDR3 is 13 amino acids. CDR3 protein: CASSLTGEETQYF. The CDR3 region has the DNA TGTGCCAGCAGCTTGACAGGGGAGGAGACCCAGTACTTC.

The chain combines TRBV2 with TRBJ1-2; 8 positions match TRBD1. Germline CDR1 SNHLY, CDR2 FYNNEI. The CDR3 has 17 amino acids. With 5 bases clipped from V and 7 bases from J, the junction kept 18 bases outside the gene matches. CDR3: CASSRGLRTGSIAGYTF. The CDR3 DNA is TGTGCCAGCAGTAGAGGGCTGAGGACAGGGTCGATCGCTGGCTACACCTTC.

This clone was seen just once. The chain links TRBV18 to TRBJ1-4; 12 positions agree with TRBD1. This CDR3 is 17 amino acids long. Germline lookup yields CDR1 KGHSH and CDR2 LQKENI. V was pared by 3 bases and J by 7 bases, with 9 bases of the junction left unmatched. The CDR3 coding sequence is TGTGCCAGCTCACCGACGGGACAGGGGGCGCGACCTGAAAAACTGTTTTTT. Translated: CASSPTGQGARPEKLFF.

The rearrangement joins TRBV6-5 to TRBJ1-4; perhaps TRBD1 as D (5 bases). Germline V lookup: CDR1 MNHEY, CDR2 SVGAGI. This CDR3 spans 16 amino acids. Trimming left V 0 bases short and J 8 bases short, with 16 bases between. The CDR3 nucleotides read TGTGCCAGCAGTTACTCGCTGACTCGCCGGGGGGAAAAACTGTTTTTT. Translated: CASSYSLTRRGEKLFF.

V gene TRBV5-4 combines with J gene TRBJ2-1; 12 bases agree with TRBD1. Looked up from germline, CDR1 is SGHNT and CDR2 is YYREEE (reference sequence). Losses at the gene ends were 7 bases for V and 9 bases for J; bases not matched to a gene: 8. The length of the CDR3 is 14 residues. The CDR3 reads CASRTGTGGIEQFF. CDR3 nucleotides: TGTGCCAGCCGTACCGGGACAGGGGGCATTGAGCAGTTCTTC.

DNA for the CDR3: TGCGCCAGCAGCTCGGGGGGCCCCCAAGAGACCCAGTACTTC. It specifies CASSSGGPQETQYF. This chain connects TRBV5-1 to TRBJ2-5; possibly TRBD2 for D (7 bases). Germline values: CDR1 SGHRS, CDR2 YFSETQ. This CDR3 contains 14 residues. V lost 3 bases, J lost 1 base, and 10 bases lay in between.

The genes are TRBV10-3 and TRBJ2-1; a weak D match, TRBD2 (5 bases). The germline gives CDR1 ENHRY, CDR2 SYGVKD. The CDR3 is made up of 13 amino acids. Trimming cost V 0 bases and J 5 bases, with 5 bases left between them. The CDR3 loop is CAISESSDNEQFF. In DNA form, the CDR3 reads TGTGCCATCAGTGAGTCTAGCGACAATGAGCAGTTCTTC.

J is TRBJ2-7 and V is TRBV6-1, with D tentatively TRBD1 (6 bases). Germline V CDR1 and CDR2: MNHNS, SASEGT. CDR3 length: 15 amino acids. The V end was cut by 2 bases, the J end by 0 bases, with 11 bases between. The DNA for the CDR3 is TGTGCCAGCAGTGAAATTAGGACAGTCTCCTACGAGCAGTACTTC. It specifies CASSEIRTVSYEQYF.

A single count supports this clone. The rearrangement uses TRBV7-9 and TRBJ1-1; no firm D call. There are 16 residues in the CDR3. Looked up from germline, CDR1 is SEHNR and CDR2 is FQNEAQ (reference sequence). Trimming shortened V by 2 bases and J by 1 base, and 14 bases separated the two germline ends. The CDR3 nucleotides are TGTGCCAGCAGCTTACGGGGAGGAGGATGGAACACTGAAGCTTTCTTT. Protein product: CASSLRGGGWNTEAFF.

The gene calls are TRBV14 and TRBJ2-7; D may match TRBD1 or TRBD2 (5 bases each). CDR1 is SGHDN, CDR2 FVKESK, per germline. Trimming stripped 6 bases from V and 6 bases from J, with 12 bases between. The CDR3 is 12 residues long. The CDR3 region is CASSPGATEQYF. CDR3 bases: TGTGCCAGCAGTCCCGGGGCGACCGAGCAGTACTTC.

Here the CDR3 reads CASSYGQGQETQYF. CDR3 in DNA: TGTGCCAGCAGTTACGGCCAGGGCCAAGAGACCCAGTACTTC. This chain uses TRBV6-5 with TRBJ2-5, with TRBD1 as a possible D gene (5 bases). The germline gives CDR1 MNHEY, CDR2 SVGAGI. The V and J ends lost 2 bases and 1 base respectively, with 8 bases between them. The CDR3 is made up of 14 amino acids.

This chain joins TRBV14 and TRBJ1-2; D remains ambiguous. Germline CDR1 is SGHDN and CDR2 is FVKESK. The CDR3 totals 13 residues. V was trimmed by 0 bases and J by 4 bases, leaving 6 bases between them. CDR3 amino acids: CASSQDTSYGYTF. The CDR3 nucleotides read TGTGCCAGCAGCCAAGACACGAGCTATGGCTACACCTTC. The full variable domain, with the rest looked up from reference TRBV14 and TRBJ1-2, is EAGVTQFPSHSVIEKGQTVTLRCDPISGHDNLYWYRRVMGKEIKFLLHFVKESKQDESGMPNNRFLAERTGGTYSTLKVQPAELEDSGVYFCASSQDTSYGYTFGSGTRLTVV.

The chain uses TRBV24-1 and TRBJ2-3; 11 bases line up with TRBD2. CDR3 length: 17 amino acids. The germline V gene encodes CDR1 KGHDR and CDR2 SFDVKD. V shed 11 bases, J shed 0 bases, and the junction held 12 bases outside the gene matches. CDR3: CAIKTSGGDSSTDTQYF. The CDR3 region has the DNA TGTGCCATTAAAACTAGCGGGGGTGACTCTAGCACAGATACGCAGTATTTT.

The table lists this clone with a few counts. The chain is built from TRBV3-1 (or the pseudogene TRBV3-2) and TRBJ2-3; unclear D gene. CDR1 and CDR2 from the germline V gene are LGHDT and YNNKEL (reference sequence). The V gene lost 1 base and the J gene lost 8 bases, with 13 bases spanning the gap. The CDR3 has 14 residues. CDR3 region: CASSQGRGRATQYF. Here the CDR3 DNA reads TGTGCCAGCAGCCAAGGCAGAGGTAGGGCTACGCAGTATTTT.

A remark on this clone: The junction departs from the called germline gene at one end, perhaps through a read error. V gene TRBV19 combines with J gene TRBJ2-7; TRBD1 might be the D (6 bases). This CDR3 has 14 amino acids. Germline V gene sequence: CDR1 LNHDA, CDR2 SQIVND (reference sequence). CDR3 DNA: TGTGCCAGTAGTCTGCAGGGGACGTCTTACGGGCAGTACTTC. Its protein product is CASSLQGTSYGQYF. The full variable domain, its missing parts supplied by reference TRBV19 and TRBJ2-7, is DGGITQSPKYLFRKEGQNVTLSCEQNLNHDAMYWYRQDPGQGLRLIYYSQIVNDFQKGDIAEGYSVSREKKESFPLTVTSAQKNPTAFYLCASSLQGTSYGQYFGPGTRLTVT.

The V call is TRBV6-5, the J call TRBJ2-7; D gene uncertain. The CDR3 is 11 residues long. Deletions cut 4 bases from V and 4 bases from J, with 5 bases between. The germline V gene has CDR1 MNHEY and CDR2 SVGAGI. CDR3 sequence: CASSFQYEQYF. CDR3 bases: TGTGCCAGCAGTTTCCAATACGAGCAGTACTTC.

The sample holds a few counts of this clone. The rearrangement uses TRBV5-4 and TRBJ2-7; either TRBD1 or TRBD2 may fit D (5 bases each). From germline, CDR1 is SGHNT and CDR2 YYREEE (reference sequence). V dropped 4 bases and J dropped 1 base, with 12 bases sitting between them. The CDR3 is 14 residues long. The CDR3: CASSPEGMSYEQYF. Written as DNA, the CDR3 is TGTGCCAGCAGCCCCGAGGGGATGTCCTACGAGCAGTACTTC.

The chain carries TRBV20-1 and TRBJ2-3; D is unresolved. This CDR3 spans 11 amino acids. Germline V gives CDR1 DFQATT, CDR2 SNEGSKA (reference sequence). Trimming removed 5 bases from V and 4 bases from J, with 7 bases in between. In DNA form, the CDR3 reads TGCAGTGCTCTTAGGTCAGATACGCAGTATTTT. Translation: CSALRSDTQYF.

This clone was recorded a few times. The chain couples TRBV19 to TRBJ1-6; D not certain. The V gene's germline CDR1 is LNHDA and CDR2 SQIVND (reference sequence). V shed 5 bases and J shed 9 bases, with 8 bases lying between them. This CDR3 has 12 residues. The CDR3, as DNA: TGTGCCAGTAGTTCCTTCGGTTCACCCCTCCACTTT. Encoded protein: CASSSFGSPLHF.

This chain uses TRBV5-6 with TRBJ2-7; D gene unclear. The CDR3 spans 11 residues. Germline V lookup: CDR1 SGHDT, CDR2 YYEEEE. The V and J ends lost 4 bases and 6 bases respectively, with 8 bases between them. CDR3 region: CASSMVGEQYF. The DNA for the CDR3 is TGTGCCAGCAGCATGGTCGGCGAGCAGTACTTC.

This chain joins TRBV24-1 and TRBJ1-2; possible D gene TRBD1, 6 bases. Looked up from germline, CDR1 is KGHDR and CDR2 is SFDVKD. The CDR3 contains 17 residues. Trimming stripped 3 bases from V and 0 bases from J, with 16 bases between. The CDR3, as DNA: TGTGCCACCAGTGATACGGGCGACAGGACAGCTAACTATGGCTACACCTTC. Its translation: CATSDTGDRTANYGYTF.

The rearrangement uses TRBV5-4 and TRBJ2-7, with 9 bases lining up with TRBD1. The V segment lost 6 bases and the J segment 1 base; nucleotides outside the gene matches: 8. CDR3 length: 15 residues. Germline V lookup: CDR1 SGHNT, CDR2 YYREEE (reference sequence). CDR3: CASTWGQGGSYEQYF. CDR3 DNA sequence: TGTGCCAGCACCTGGGGACAGGGCGGATCCTACGAGCAGTACTTC.

The chain recombines TRBV6-5 with TRBJ1-5; 9 bases map to TRBD1. Germline assignment: CDR1 MNHEY and CDR2 SVGAGI. This CDR3 comprises 13 residues. The V segment lost 6 bases and the J segment 4 bases; nucleotides outside the gene matches: 1. In DNA form, the CDR3 reads TGTGCCAGCAGAGGACAGGGGAATCAGCCCCAGCATTTT. Residues: CASRGQGNQPQHF.

This chain links TRBV7-9 with TRBJ2-1, with TRBD2 matching 9 bases. Trimming cost V 4 bases and J 1 base; bases outside gene matches: 11. Germline CDR1 is SEHNR and CDR2 is FQNEAQ (reference sequence). The CDR3 is 18 amino acids. The CDR3 reads CASSSTGSGGLSYNEQFF. CDR3 DNA: TGTGCCAGCAGCTCAACGGGTAGCGGGGGCCTGTCCTACAATGAGCAGTTCTTC.